These T cell receptor beta chains were read from a single sample in a study of a mutant IDH1 vaccine in newly diagnosed glioma. TCRdb keeps only in-frame clones here, not all; method: immunoSEQ multiplex PCR. Altogether some 33,000 clones are present, around nine tenths being singletons, with the ten largest covering around 2.5%. The antigens for these receptors are not known. Material: PBMCs, obtained from a glioma patient whose treatment included an IDH1 peptide vaccine. Source of these receptors: a man in his forties with glioma. CDR3s include the opening cysteine and the closing phenylalanine or tryptophan. The order of the fields is V gene, D gene, clone size, J gene, CDR3 protein, CDR3 DNA. The D gene is left open where the match is weak. Size is stated for part of the rows, as once, few or many counts, or as a class when the clone is expanded.

>TRBV30|NA|NA|TRBJ1-1
CAWSRGGTEAFF
TGTGCCTGGAGTCGAGGAGGGACTGAAGCTTTCTTT
>TRBV19|TRBD1|NA|TRBJ1-4
CASNQQGTNEKLFF
TGTGCCAGTAACCAACAGGGGACTAATGAAAAACTGTTTTTT
>TRBV7-9|TRBD1|NA|TRBJ1-2
CASSAGQGGTF
TGTGCCAGCAGCGCTGGACAGGGCGGCACCTTC
>TRBV29-1|NA|once|TRBJ2-6
CSVEPVQLSGANVLTF
TGCAGCGTTGAGCCGGTACAACTCTCTGGGGCCAACGTCCTGACTTTC
>TRBV25-1|TRBD1|NA|TRBJ1-5
CASSTTGGNQPQHF
TGTGCCAGCAGTACCACAGGGGGCAATCAGCCCCAGCATTTT
>TRBV13|NA|once|TRBJ2-3
CASSFYRSTDTQYF
TGTGCCAGCAGCTTTTACAGATCCACAGATACGCAGTATTTT
>TRBV10-3|NA|NA|TRBJ1-1
CAISKQGNTEAFF
TGTGCCATCAGTAAACAGGGGAACACTGAAGCTTTCTTT
>TRBV6-1|NA|NA|TRBJ1-5
CASSAWGRSGIQPQHF
TGTGCCAGCAGTGCATGGGGCAGGTCGGGAATACAGCCCCAGCATTTT
>TRBV7-9|TRBD2|NA|TRBJ2-2
CASSLSREGTGELFF
TGTGCCAGCAGCTTAAGCAGGGAGGGCACCGGGGAGCTGTTTTTT
>TRBV28|NA|NA|TRBJ1-4
CASSFDSNNEKLFF
TGTGCCAGCAGTTTCGACAGTAATAATGAAAAACTGTTTTTT
>TRBV6-1|NA|NA|TRBJ2-5
CASSPSRSQETQYF
TGTGCCAGCAGTCCCAGCCGGTCCCAAGAGACCCAGTACTTC
>TRBV6-6|TRBD1|NA|TRBJ1-2
CASSPQSTGAHYGYTF
TGTGCCAGCAGCCCTCAATCAACAGGGGCTCACTATGGCTACACCTTC
>TRBV6-1|NA|NA|TRBJ1-5
CASSEVWGGGNQPQHF
TGTGCCAGCAGTGAAGTTTGGGGCGGGGGCAATCAGCCCCAGCATTTT
>TRBV6-1|NA|once|TRBJ1-2
CASLTDRALGYTF
TGTGCCAGCCTCACGGACAGAGCCCTGGGCTACACCTTC
>TRBV15|TRBD2|NA|TRBJ2-1
CATSRETSGGPLVEQFF
TGTGCCACCAGCAGAGAGACTAGCGGGGGACCCCTCGTTGAGCAGTTCTTC
>TRBV5-4|NA|NA|TRBJ2-1
CASSKGLPVSNEQFF
TGTGCCAGCAGCAAAGGACTACCCGTATCCAATGAGCAGTTCTTC
>TRBV16|NA|NA|TRBJ1-1
CASSRPGGSGAFF
TGTGCCAGCAGCCGACCGGGTGGGAGCGGAGCTTTCTTT
>TRBV4-3|NA|once|TRBJ2-7
CASSQGTSDEREQYF
TGCGCCAGCAGCCAAGGCACTAGTGATGAACGCGAGCAGTACTTC
>TRBV28|TRBD1|NA|TRBJ2-7
CASRHPGQGGEQYF
TGTGCCAGCAGGCACCCGGGACAGGGAGGCGAGCAGTACTTC
>TRBV7-6|TRBD1|few|TRBJ2-3
CASSQDRRDTQYF
TGTGCCAGCAGCCAGGACAGGAGAGATACGCAGTATTTT
>TRBV6-1|NA|NA|TRBJ1-1
CASSGGIYTEAFF
TGTGCCAGCAGCGGGGGCATATACACTGAAGCTTTCTTT
>TRBV5-5|NA|NA|TRBJ1-2
CASSLQGTSYGYTF
TGTGCCAGCAGCTTGCAGGGCACAAGCTATGGCTACACCTTC
>TRBV7-9|TRBD1|NA|TRBJ1-1
CASGTGYKNTEAFF
TGTGCAAGCGGGACAGGATATAAGAACACTGAAGCTTTCTTT
>TRBV9|TRBD2|once|TRBJ2-7
CASSVLAGVGYEQYF
TGTGCCAGCAGCGTACTAGCGGGAGTTGGATACGAGCAGTACTTC
>TRBV2|TRBD1|few|TRBJ2-5
CASRPGQDLLGETQYF
TGTGCCAGCAGGCCCGGACAGGATCTGCTAGGGGAGACCCAGTACTTC
>TRBV30|TRBD1|NA|TRBJ2-5
CAWSVGGQGTQYF
TGTGCCTGGAGTGTAGGGGGCCAAGGGACCCAGTACTTC
>TRBV6-1|NA|medium-sized|TRBJ1-5
CASSEEPYQPQHF
TGTGCCAGCAGTGAAGAACCATACCAGCCCCAGCATTTT
>TRBV10-3|NA|NA|TRBJ1-5
CAISEGGQPQHF
TGTGCCATCAGTGAGGGGGGTCAGCCCCAGCATTTT
>TRBV28|NA|NA|TRBJ1-1
CASSLRTLTEAFF
TGTGCCAGCAGTTTACGGACACTTACTGAAGCTTTCTTT
>TRBV28|TRBD2|NA|TRBJ2-7
CASSLFAGGGYEQYF
TGTGCCAGCAGTTTATTTGCGGGAGGGGGGTACGAGCAGTACTTC
>TRBV11-1|TRBD1|NA|TRBJ1-1
CASRRIVGQGKAFF
TGTGCCAGCAGACGCATCGTGGGACAGGGAAAAGCTTTCTTT
>TRBV10-2|NA|NA|TRBJ1-1
CASSDSPEAFF
TGCGCCAGCAGTGATAGCCCGGAAGCTTTCTTT
>TRBV30|NA|NA|TRBJ2-5
CAWSVVGVQETQYF
TGTGCCTGGAGTGTAGTAGGTGTGCAAGAGACCCAGTACTTC
>TRBV19|TRBD1|NA|TRBJ1-2
CASSTRDRVYGYTF
TGTGCCAGTAGTACTCGGGACAGGGTCTATGGCTACACCTTC
>TRBV5-5|TRBD2|NA|TRBJ2-3
CASSLVGTSVGDTQYF
TGTGCCAGCAGCTTGGTGGGGACTAGCGTTGGAGATACGCAGTATTTT
>TRBV4-2|NA|NA|TRBJ1-1
CASSQTSSGTEAFF
TGTGCCAGCAGCCAAACCTCCAGTGGGACTGAAGCTTTCTTT
>TRBV4-1|NA|NA|TRBJ2-7
CASSQEEALYEQYF
TGCGCCAGCAGCCAGGAGGAAGCATTATACGAGCAGTACTTC
>TRBV6-6|NA|NA|TRBJ1-2
CASSDEGPNYGYTF
TGTGCCAGCAGTGATGAGGGACCGAACTATGGCTACACCTTC
>TRBV10-3|TRBD2|NA|TRBJ2-4
CAVASGGGIQYF
TGTGCCGTCGCGAGCGGGGGGGGCATTCAGTACTTC
>TRBV7-9|NA|NA|TRBJ1-2
CASSPQGSYGYTF
TGTGCCAGCAGCCCCCAGGGTTCCTATGGCTACACCTTC
>TRBV2|NA|few|TRBJ2-3
CASSEWGGRPTQYF
TGTGCCAGCAGTGAATGGGGAGGTCGGCCCACGCAGTATTTT
>TRBV19|NA|NA|TRBJ2-7
CASSPGQVIGEQYF
TGTGCCAGTAGCCCGGGACAAGTAATCGGCGAGCAGTACTTC
>TRBV6-4|TRBD2|NA|TRBJ2-2
CASSRAGGPFANTGELFF
TGTGCCAGCAGTAGGGCGGGAGGCCCCTTCGCGAACACCGGGGAGCTGTTTTTT
>TRBV5-4|TRBD1|NA|TRBJ2-3
CASSSPGQGTDTQYF
TGTGCCAGCAGCTCCCCGGGACAGGGGACAGATACGCAGTATTTT